The entry below describes one TCR beta chain. From germline, CDR1 is SGHRS and CDR2 YFSETQ. Trimming cost V 5 bases and J 4 bases; bases outside gene matches: 8. The CDR3 has 14 residues. Per the original methods: Reference gene primer amplification yielded estimated nucleated cell counts. This table comes from immunoSEQ multiplex PCR, and its TCRdb copy is limited to in-frame clones, with some not included. The DNA gave D and trimming, while V, J and clone size come from that table. Of approximately 340,000 clones listed, around 83% are singletons. This sample is drawn from a study of blood T cell repertoires in COVID-19. At the level of the study: Some COVID-19 samples were acute and others convalescent; all came from the United States, Italy and Spain. The cDNA or gDNA used as material had been derived from T cells, B-cell-depleted T cells, or PBMCs.

The origin of this receptor is a man younger than 45 with active or convalescent COVID-19. Sequenced material: peripheral blood. The chain combines TRBV5-1 with TRBJ1-1, with TRBD1 matching 7 bases. CDR3 nucleotides: TGCGCCAGCAGAGAAGGCAACAGGGGCACTGAAGCTTTCTTT. It specifies CASREGNRGTEAFF.